A single sample is the source of the 31 T cell receptor beta chains below, sequenced in a study of blood T cell repertoires in COVID-19 (dated by TCRdb to about 2020). Libraries were made using the immunoSEQ multiplex PCR assay. TCRdb took over this immuneACCESS table, retaining in-frame rearrangements with V and J assigned. Such tables are incomplete; in checked studies, under half of the missing clones stem from an unresolved V gene, and the remainder is unexplained. The sample contains approximately 200,000 clones, roughly 91% of them found a single time. The ten biggest clones cover roughly 7.2% of the sample. Material: PBMCs or T cells enriched from blood (not recorded which). Every receptor here comes from a man under 40 in a cohort exposed to, infected with or recovered from COVID-19 (not recorded which).

V is TRBV4-3 and J is TRBJ2-1, with TRBD2 identical over 11 bases. Trimming removed 2 bases from V and 5 bases from J; junction bases left unmatched: 11. The CDR3 loop spans 18 amino acids. CDR1 and CDR2 (germline): LGHNA, YSLEER. The chain's CDR3 is CASSQPTAGLAANNEQFF. In DNA, the CDR3 is TGCGCCAGCAGCCAACCTACGGCGGGACTAGCGGCAAACAATGAGCAGTTCTTC.

The chain uses TRBV6-5 and TRBJ1-3, with D hard to call. The germline CDR1 and CDR2 sequences are MNHEY and SVGAGI. Trimming removed 0 bases at V and 4 bases at J, with 7 bases between. This CDR3 is built from 14 residues. Here the CDR3 reads CASSYSRSGNTIYF. The CDR3 coding sequence is TGTGCCAGCAGTTACTCAAGGAGCGGAAACACCATATATTTT.

The V gene is TRBV19, the J gene TRBJ2-1; 8 bases fit TRBD2. J lost 1 base, V lost 8 bases, and 19 bases had no gene match. Germline-derived CDR1 and CDR2 are LNHDA and SQIVND (reference sequence). The CDR3 is 19 residues long. CDR3 in DNA: TGTGCCAGTTGCGAATCCCCGGGGAGCGGGAGCCTATCCTACAATGAGCAGTTCTTC. It translates to CASCESPGSGSLSYNEQFF. Using reference TRBV19 and TRBJ2-1 for the parts outside the CDR3, the full variable domain is DGGITQSPKYLFRKEGQNVTLSCEQNLNHDAMYWYRQDPGQGLRLIYYSQIVNDFQKGDIAEGYSVSREKKESFPLTVTSAQKNPTAFYLCASCESPGSGSLSYNEQFFGPGTRLTVL.

This chain links TRBV6-2 or TRBV6-3 with TRBJ2-3, with 11 bases aligning to TRBD2. CDR1 and CDR2 from the germline V gene are MNHEY and SVGEGT. The V and J ends lost 5 bases and 3 bases, in that order; junction bases with no gene match: 4. The CDR3 has 15 amino acids. CDR3 amino acids: CASSETSGITDTQYF. CDR3 coding DNA: TGTGCCAGCAGTGAGACTAGCGGGATAACAGATACGCAGTATTTT.

V gene TRBV19 combines with J gene TRBJ2-2, with D maybe TRBD2 (6 bases). Trimming shortened V by 1 base and J by 9 bases, and 12 bases separated the two germline ends. The CDR3 loop spans 14 amino acids. The germline V gene encodes CDR1 LNHDA and CDR2 SQIVND (reference sequence). CDR3 in amino acids: CASSIGTTSRELFF. DNA of the CDR3: TGTGCCAGTAGTATAGGGACTACCAGTCGGGAGCTGTTTTTT.

This chain links TRBV3-1 (or the pseudogene TRBV3-2) with TRBJ2-7; TRBD2 might be the D (5 bases). Germline V gene sequence: CDR1 LGHDT, CDR2 YNNKEL (reference sequence). The CDR3 length is 16 residues. V lost 6 bases, J lost 1 base, and 19 bases lay in between. The CDR3 region is CASSPRRRAQSYEQYF. CDR3 sequence (DNA): TGTGCCAGCAGTCCACGACGGCGGGCTCAATCCTACGAGCAGTACTTC.

The J gene is TRBJ2-5, the V gene TRBV6-1; 10 bases agree with TRBD2. Germline trimming cut 0 bases from V and 7 bases from J; bases unmatched to any gene: 11. This CDR3 is 17 amino acids long. CDR1 is MNHNS, CDR2 SASEGT, per germline. CDR3 loop: CASSEAPSGGGRGTQYF. The CDR3 coding sequence is TGTGCCAGCAGTGAAGCCCCGAGCGGGGGGGGCCGGGGGACCCAGTACTTC.

The chain links TRBV14 to TRBJ1-1, with D tentatively TRBD1 (5 bases). V was cut by 0 bases and J by 10 bases, with 15 bases left in between. The CDR3 covers 14 residues. CDR1 is SGHDN, CDR2 FVKESK, per germline. The DNA for the CDR3 is TGTGCCAGCAGCCAAGAAGGGCAGGGATCATCAGCTTTCTTT. Its protein product is CASSQEGQGSSAFF.

The genes are TRBV28 and TRBJ2-7, with 8 bases identical to TRBD2. Germline V gene sequence: CDR1 MDHEN, CDR2 SYDVKM. The CDR3 has 12 residues. Trimming at V came to 10 bases and at J to 5 bases, leaving 7 bases not matched to a gene. The CDR3 spells CATGGGVDEQYF. The CDR3 DNA follows: TGTGCCACGGGAGGGGGAGTCGACGAGCAGTACTTC.

The chain recombines TRBV29-1 with TRBJ2-1, with TRBD2 matching over 7 bases. CDR3 length: 12 residues. The V and J ends lost 8 bases and 10 bases, in that order; junction bases with no gene match: 11. Germline-derived CDR1 and CDR2 are SQVTM and ANQGSEA. CDR3 in amino acids: CSSGDWELEQFF. CDR3 bases: TGCAGCAGCGGGGACTGGGAATTAGAGCAGTTCTTC.

J is TRBJ2-5 and V is TRBV7-3, with D unclear. Germline V gene sequence: CDR1 SGHTA, CDR2 FQGTGA. Trimming took 2 bases from V and 5 from J, leaving 12 bases between them. This CDR3 is built from 14 residues. The DNA for the CDR3 is TGTGCCAGCAGCTTACAAGCTGGTTCGGAGACCCAGTACTTC. It is translated as CASSLQAGSETQYF.

The chain couples TRBV5-1 to TRBJ2-1; 7 bases map to TRBD1. Germline values: CDR1 SGHRS, CDR2 YFSETQ. The trim removed 4 bases at V and 1 base at J, leaving 17 bases unmatched. There are 19 residues in the CDR3. As DNA, the CDR3 is TGCGCCAGCAGCAATACCGGGACAGCGACCCAAAAATCCTACAATGAGCAGTTCTTC. Its translation: CASSNTGTATQKSYNEQFF.

This chain links TRBV9 with TRBJ2-1; D not resolved. The CDR3 totals 15 residues. With 1 base removed from V and 4 bases from J, the gap between germline ends came to 12 bases. Germline CDR1 and CDR2: SGDLS and YYNGEE. The CDR3 sequence is CASSVSETRYNEQFF. CDR3 DNA sequence: TGTGCCAGCAGCGTAAGTGAGACTCGGTACAATGAGCAGTTCTTC.

For the CDR3, the DNA is TGTGCCAGCACTCAAAGGGGGGGGCGCGAGCAGTACTTC. Its translation: CASTQRGGREQYF. The chain carries TRBV27 and TRBJ2-7, with D tentatively TRBD2 (7 bases). CDR3 length equals 13 residues. The ends were cut back, 7 bases at V and 6 bases at J, with 16 bases in the middle. Germline-derived CDR1 and CDR2 are MNHEY and SMNVEV (reference sequence).

The V gene is TRBV19, the J gene TRBJ2-7, with D possibly matching TRBD1 (6 bases). The germline CDR1 and CDR2 sequences are LNHDA and SQIVND (reference sequence). The CDR3 totals 14 residues. Trimming left V 8 bases short and J 6 bases short, with 20 bases between. The CDR3 region is CASSARWDIAEQYF. The CDR3 DNA follows: TGTGCCAGTTCCGCCCGCTGGGACATCGCCGAGCAGTACTTC.

This chain links TRBV5-5 with TRBJ2-7; 10 nucleotides line up with TRBD2. The CDR3 runs to 17 residues. Germline V gene lookup returns CDR1 SGHKS and CDR2 YYEKEE (reference sequence). J lost 6 bases, V lost 3 bases, and 15 bases had no gene match. The CDR3 DNA reads TGTGCCAGCAGCTCCGGGGGGACTAGCGATATGGTAGGCGAGCAGTACTTC. It yields the protein CASSSGGTSDMVGEQYF.

This chain links TRBV11-2 with TRBJ1-3; a weak D match, TRBD1 (5 bases). Between the trimmed V and J ends, which lost 1 base and 0 bases, there was a span of 10 bases. Germline loops: CDR1 SGHAT, CDR2 FQNNGV. The CDR3 covers 16 residues. The CDR3 loop reads CASSLGGSLSGNTIYF. CDR3 bases: TGTGCCAGCAGCTTAGGGGGCAGCCTCTCTGGAAACACCATATATTTT.

The CDR3 loop reads CASSRGVSDSNYGYTF. The CDR3 nucleotides are TGTGCCAGTAGTAGAGGGGTTTCGGACAGTAACTATGGCTACACCTTC. V gene TRBV19 combines with J gene TRBJ1-2; D is possibly TRBD1 (6 bases). This CDR3 has 16 residues. V was trimmed by 4 bases and J by 1 base, leaving 16 bases between them. Germline lookup yields CDR1 LNHDA and CDR2 SQIVND (reference sequence).

The rearrangement joins TRBV18 to TRBJ1-6; 7 nucleotides match TRBD1. CDR3 length equals 16 residues. V was pared by 0 bases and J by 4 bases, with 3 bases of the junction left unmatched. The germline V gene encodes CDR1 KGHSH and CDR2 LQKENI. CDR3 coding DNA: TGTGCCAGCTCACCACCGACAGGGAAATATAATTCACCCCTCCACTTT. It is translated as CASSPPTGKYNSPLHF.

This rearrangement joins TRBV29-1 to TRBJ1-2; D not resolved. The CDR3 runs to 15 residues. The V gene's germline CDR1 is SQVTM and CDR2 ANQGSEA. V gave up 0 bases and J gave up 4 bases, with 15 bases separating them. CDR3: CSVEDLRELTYGYTF. As DNA, the CDR3 is TGCAGCGTTGAAGATCTCCGTGAGCTTACCTATGGCTACACCTTC. The variable domain in full, completed from reference TRBV29-1 and TRBJ1-2, reads SAVISQKPSRDICQRGTSLTIQCQVDSQVTMMFWYRQQPGQSLTLIATANQGSEATYESGFVIDKFPISRPNLTFSTLTVSNMSPEDSSIYLCSVEDLRELTYGYTFGSGTRLTVV.

CDR3: CASSLNGGDTEAFF. CDR3 coding DNA: TGTGCCAGCAGCTTAAACGGGGGGGACACTGAAGCTTTCTTT. The chain has TRBV7-3 and TRBJ1-1; weak D call: TRBD1 (5 bases). V was shortened by 1 base and J by 3 bases, with 9 bases between the two germline ends. Germline values: CDR1 SGHTA, CDR2 FQGTGA. The CDR3 sequence is 14 residues long.

V is TRBV28 and J is TRBJ1-4; perhaps TRBD1 as D (5 bases). V was shortened by 2 bases and J by 4 bases, with 8 bases between the two germline ends. CDR3 length: 14 residues. The germline gives CDR1 MDHEN, CDR2 SYDVKM. CDR3 region: CASSLGGFNEKLFF. CDR3 nucleotides: TGTGCCAGCAGTTTAGGGGGGTTTAATGAAAAACTGTTTTTT.

The V and J genes are TRBV3-1 (or the pseudogene TRBV3-2) and TRBJ2-7, with 13 bases that match TRBD2. V lost 4 bases to trimming and J lost 1 base; unmatched junction nucleotides: 13. CDR1 is LGHDT and CDR2 is YNNKEL in the germline V gene (reference sequence). The CDR3 loop spans 19 amino acids. CDR3 nucleotide sequence: TGTGCCAGCAGCCGAAGGACTAGCGGGAGCACAACCCATTCCTACGAGCAGTACTTC. Its protein is CASSRRTSGSTTHSYEQYF.

This rearrangement joins TRBV30 to TRBJ1-1, with 8 positions matching TRBD1. This CDR3 is 13 amino acids long. Losses at the gene ends were 6 bases for V and 6 bases for J; bases not matched to a gene: 9. Germline V gene sequence: CDR1 GTSNPN, CDR2 SVGIG (reference sequence). CDR3 sequence (DNA): TGTGCCTGCCGGACAGGGCCGGAACCTGAAGCTTTCTTT. It specifies CACRTGPEPEAFF.

The chain uses TRBV28 and TRBJ1-6, with D perhaps matching TRBD1 (6 bases). The CDR3 covers 13 residues. V lost 4 bases and J 9 bases, leaving 10 bases between the germline ends. Germline V gene lookup returns CDR1 MDHEN and CDR2 SYDVKM. CDR3 sequence reads: CASSWGGLSPLHF. The CDR3 coding sequence is TGTGCCAGCAGTTGGGGGGGCCTTTCACCCCTCCACTTT.

This rearrangement joins TRBV7-2 to TRBJ1-2; weak D call: TRBD1 (6 bases). This CDR3 region has 15 residues. Germline CDR1 SGHTA, CDR2 FQGNSA. Trimming shortened V by 4 bases and J by 8 bases, and 20 bases separated the two germline ends. The CDR3 DNA reads TGTGCCAGCAGCTCCTCGCGGGGGGCGGGAAGCGGCTACACCTTC. It codes for CASSSSRGAGSGYTF.

The V gene is TRBV12-3 or TRBV12-4, the J gene TRBJ2-7; D gene unclear. The CDR3 extends over 13 amino acids. Trimming stripped 2 bases from V and 5 bases from J, with 10 bases between. CDR3 nucleotide sequence: TGTGCCAGCAGTTTATACGGAACTAACGAGCAGTACTTC. It yields the protein CASSLYGTNEQYF.

This chain uses TRBV5-5 with TRBJ2-1; a possible D gene is TRBD2 (6 bases). In germline, CDR1 is SGHKS, CDR2 YYEKEE (reference sequence). The CDR3 runs to 16 residues. V was trimmed by 6 bases and J by 2 bases, leaving 18 bases between them. The CDR3 region is CASNGGGPRAYNEQFF. The CDR3 region has the DNA TGTGCCAGCAACGGGGGTGGCCCGAGAGCCTACAATGAGCAGTTCTTC.

The DNA of the CDR3 is TGTGCCACCAGCAGTCAAATCTCTGGGGCCAACGTCCTGACTTTC. Translated, it gives CATSSQISGANVLTF. The rearrangement uses TRBV15 and TRBJ2-6; D is unresolved. Germline CDR1 LNHNV, CDR2 YYDKDF (reference sequence). V was pared by 3 bases and J by 0 bases, with 6 bases between. This CDR3 has 15 residues.

This clone appeared a single time. The chain is built from TRBV9 and TRBJ2-3, with unresolved D. CDR1 and CDR2 (germline): SGDLS, YYNGEE. This CDR3 has 13 residues. V shed 4 bases and J shed 5 bases, with 11 bases lying between them. The DNA of the CDR3 is TGTGCCAGCAGCCCTGATGTAGTAGATACGCAGTATTTT. Translation gives CASSPDVVDTQYF.

The genes are TRBV2 and TRBJ2-4; the D gene is possibly TRBD1 (6 bases). The CDR3 sequence is 15 residues long. V dropped 6 bases and J dropped 0 bases, with 12 bases sitting between them. Germline CDR1 reads SNHLY; CDR2 reads FYNNEI. CDR3 sequence (DNA): TGTGCCAGCAGAAATAGGACAGTAGCCAAAAACATTCAGTACTTC. As protein: CASRNRTVAKNIQYF.